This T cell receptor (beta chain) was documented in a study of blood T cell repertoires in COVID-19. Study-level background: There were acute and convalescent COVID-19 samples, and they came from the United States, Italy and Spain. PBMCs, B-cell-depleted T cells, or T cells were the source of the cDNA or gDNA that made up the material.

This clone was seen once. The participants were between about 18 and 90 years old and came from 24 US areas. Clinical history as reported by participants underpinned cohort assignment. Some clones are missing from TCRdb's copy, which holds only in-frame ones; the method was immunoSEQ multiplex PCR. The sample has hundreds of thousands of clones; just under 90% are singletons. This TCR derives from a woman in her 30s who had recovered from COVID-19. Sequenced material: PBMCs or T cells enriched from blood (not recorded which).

CDR3 sequence: CASSLKRNYGYTF. The CDR3 region has the DNA TGTGCCAGCAGTTTGAAGCGTAACTATGGCTACACCTTC. The V gene is TRBV28, the J gene TRBJ1-2; D is undetermined. This CDR3 is built from 13 residues. Germline V gives CDR1 MDHEN, CDR2 SYDVKM. V gave up 3 bases and J gave up 1 base, with 6 bases separating them.